This T cell receptor beta chain originates from a study of early T cells in non-severe SARS-CoV-2 infection. The germline V gene has CDR1 LNHDA and CDR2 SQIVND (reference sequence). V was shortened by 3 bases and J by 5 bases, with 8 bases between the two germline ends. CDR3 length: 12 amino acids. This clonotype was seen at least ten times. MiXCR, applied by TCRdb to the 5' RACE reads, yields one record per CDR3 protein. The sample shows some 34,000 distinct CDR3 sequences, 9.9% of them seen only once. The gene calls are TRBV19 and TRBJ2-7; no clear D. This TCR was sampled from an adult who was a healthcare worker with PCR-confirmed SARS-CoV-2 infection or an uninfected control (not recorded which). Sequencing was performed on whole blood. CDR3 sequence (DNA): TGTGCCAGTAGTATCGACGACCACGAGCAGTACTTC. Translation: CASSIDDHEQYF.